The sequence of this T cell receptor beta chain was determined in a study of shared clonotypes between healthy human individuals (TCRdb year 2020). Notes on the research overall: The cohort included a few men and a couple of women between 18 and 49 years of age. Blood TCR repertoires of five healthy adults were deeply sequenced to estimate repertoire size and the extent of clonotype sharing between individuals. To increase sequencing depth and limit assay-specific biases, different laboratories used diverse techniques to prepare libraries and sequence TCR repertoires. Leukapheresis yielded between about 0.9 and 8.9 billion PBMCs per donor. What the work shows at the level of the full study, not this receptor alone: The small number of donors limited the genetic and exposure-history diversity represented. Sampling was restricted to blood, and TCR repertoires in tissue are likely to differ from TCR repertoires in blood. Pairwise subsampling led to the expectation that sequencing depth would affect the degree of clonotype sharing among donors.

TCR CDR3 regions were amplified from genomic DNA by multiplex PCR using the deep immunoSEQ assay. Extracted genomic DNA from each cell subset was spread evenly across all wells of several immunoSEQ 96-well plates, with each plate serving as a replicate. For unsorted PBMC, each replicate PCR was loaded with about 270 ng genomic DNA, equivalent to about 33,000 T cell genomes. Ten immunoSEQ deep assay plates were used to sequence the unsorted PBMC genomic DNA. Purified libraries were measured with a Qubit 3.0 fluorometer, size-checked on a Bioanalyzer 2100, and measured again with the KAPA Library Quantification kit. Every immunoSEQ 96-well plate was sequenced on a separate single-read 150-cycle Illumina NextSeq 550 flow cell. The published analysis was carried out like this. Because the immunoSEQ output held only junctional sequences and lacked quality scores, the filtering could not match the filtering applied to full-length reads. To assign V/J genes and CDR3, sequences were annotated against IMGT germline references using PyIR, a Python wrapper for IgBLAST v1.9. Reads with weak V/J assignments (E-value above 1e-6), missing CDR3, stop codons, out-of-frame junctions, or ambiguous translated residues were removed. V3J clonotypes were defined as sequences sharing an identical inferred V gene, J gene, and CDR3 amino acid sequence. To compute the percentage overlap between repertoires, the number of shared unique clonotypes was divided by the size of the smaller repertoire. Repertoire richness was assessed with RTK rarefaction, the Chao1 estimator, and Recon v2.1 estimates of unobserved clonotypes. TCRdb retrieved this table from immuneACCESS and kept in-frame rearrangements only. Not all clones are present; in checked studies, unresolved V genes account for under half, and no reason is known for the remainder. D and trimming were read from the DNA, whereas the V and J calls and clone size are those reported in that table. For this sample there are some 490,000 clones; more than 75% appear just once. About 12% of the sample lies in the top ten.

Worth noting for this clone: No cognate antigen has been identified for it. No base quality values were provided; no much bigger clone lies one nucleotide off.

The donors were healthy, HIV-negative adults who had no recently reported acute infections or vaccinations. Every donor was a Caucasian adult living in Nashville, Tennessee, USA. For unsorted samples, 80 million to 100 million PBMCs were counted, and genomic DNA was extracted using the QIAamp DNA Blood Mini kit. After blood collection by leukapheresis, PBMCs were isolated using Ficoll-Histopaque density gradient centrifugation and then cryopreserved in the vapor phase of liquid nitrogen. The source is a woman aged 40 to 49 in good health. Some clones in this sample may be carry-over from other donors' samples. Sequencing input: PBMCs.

In nucleotide form, the sequence is TGTGCCAGCAGCTTACTAGCGGAAAACAATGAGCAGTTCTTC. It codes for CASSLLAENNEQFF. The chain joins TRBV11-2 to TRBJ2-1; TRBD2 aligns with 7 central bases. Sequences SGHAT (CDR1) and FQNNGV (CDR2) are obtained from the germline V gene. The CDR3 covers 14 residues, taking in both the cysteine and the phenylalanine. CDR3 DNA only is kept here, 42 bases in frame from base 1. Trimming leaves V shorter by 2 bases and J shorter by 5 bases, with the junction holding 3 bases beyond the gene matches. With the portions outside the CDR3 filled from the reference TRBV11-2 and TRBJ2-1 genes, the complete variable region becomes EAGVAQSPRYKIIEKRQSVAFWCNPISGHATLYWYQQILGQGPKLLIQFQNNGVVDDSQLPKDRFSAERLKGVDSTLKIQPAKLEDSAVYLCASSLLAENNEQFFGPGTRLTVL.